The next 27 T cell receptor beta chains were all read from a single sample in a study of OX40 agonist ivuxolimab in advanced cancers. Generated by immunoSEQ multiplex PCR, the TCRdb table keeps only in-frame clones and is missing some. In the table there are 65,000 to 90,000 clones, 90% of which are singletons. This material consisted of CD4+ or CD8+ T cells sorted from blood, taken in a trial of the OX40 agonist ivuxolimab. The source of these receptors is an adult with an advanced solid tumor such as melanoma, head and neck, liver or kidney cancer.

The chain has TRBV10-3 and TRBJ2-7, with D perhaps matching TRBD1 (6 bases). Trimming pared 6 bases from V and 9 bases from J, leaving 12 bases between. Germline V lookup: CDR1 ENHRY, CDR2 SYGVKD. This CDR3 spans 11 amino acids. CDR3 in DNA: TGTGCCATCAGGGACAGTCTTTGGCAGTACTTC. Translated, it gives CAIRDSLWQYF.

The V gene is TRBV7-8, the J gene TRBJ2-1; 14 bases fit TRBD2. Trimming cost V 4 bases and J 7 bases; bases outside gene matches: 9. The CDR3 spans 17 residues. Germline V gene sequence: CDR1 SGHVS, CDR2 FQNEAQ. The CDR3 DNA sequence: TGTGCCAGCAGCTCCCGGACTAGCGGGAGGCTTTTGAATGAGCAGTTCTTC. The encoded protein is CASSSRTSGRLLNEQFF.

This clone came up once. This chain joins TRBV11-2 and TRBJ1-5, with a tentative D call TRBD1 (5 bases). Trimming removed 2 bases from V and 5 bases from J, with 7 bases in between. Germline V gives CDR1 SGHAT, CDR2 FQNNGV. This CDR3 contains 13 residues. This CDR3 reads CASSLWGDQPQHF. CDR3 sequence (DNA): TGTGCCAGCAGCTTATGGGGGGATCAGCCCCAGCATTTT.

The CDR3 sequence: CASSFARSPLGETQYF. DNA of the CDR3: TGTGCCAGCAGCTTTGCGCGATCACCCCTAGGAGAGACCCAGTACTTC. V and J are TRBV5-8 and TRBJ2-5; unclear D gene. This CDR3 comprises 16 residues. Trimming took 2 bases from V and 4 from J, leaving 18 bases between them. Germline V gives CDR1 SGHTS, CDR2 YDEGEE.

The chain has TRBV7-3 and TRBJ2-1, with D possibly TRBD1 on 6 matching bases. The germline V gene has CDR1 SGHTA and CDR2 FQGTGA. The CDR3 has 13 residues. Trimming took 1 base from V and 9 from J, leaving 10 bases between them. CDR3 sequence (DNA): TGTGCCAGCAGCTTAAAGAACAGGGCTGAGCAGTTCTTC. It codes for CASSLKNRAEQFF.

The J gene is TRBJ1-2, the V gene TRBV7-2, with 8 bases lining up with TRBD1. This CDR3 has 15 amino acids. J gave up 1 base and V 3 bases, and 4 bases lay outside the gene matches. Germline values: CDR1 SGHTA, CDR2 FQGNSA. CDR3 in amino acids: CASSFQGAFNYGYTF. The CDR3 DNA follows: TGTGCCAGCAGCTTTCAGGGGGCGTTTAACTATGGCTACACCTTC.

The chain recombines TRBV9 with TRBJ2-7; the D is unclear. The CDR3 spans 13 residues. Germline values: CDR1 SGDLS, CDR2 YYNGEE. V was trimmed by 0 bases and J by 6 bases, leaving 10 bases between them. CDR3 in DNA: TGTGCCAGCAGCGTAGCTACTTGGCGCGAGCAGTACTTC. It encodes CASSVATWREQYF.

CDR3 residues: CAISVSDTQYF. The CDR3 nucleotides read TGTGCCATCAGTGTATCGGATACGCAGTATTTT. J is TRBJ2-3 and V is TRBV10-3; D unresolved. Germline-derived CDR1 and CDR2 are ENHRY and SYGVKD. Trimming removed 4 bases from V and 6 bases from J, with 5 bases in between. The CDR3 has 11 residues.

This clone was counted between two and nine times. The V gene is TRBV7-8, the J gene TRBJ2-5; a weak D match, TRBD2 (6 bases). Germline V CDR1 and CDR2: SGHVS, FQNEAQ. Trimming pared 5 bases from V and 7 bases from J, leaving 17 bases between. The CDR3 runs to 14 residues. The DNA of the CDR3 is TGTGCCAGCAGCGCCCCGGGGGTTGGAGCGACCCAGTACTTC. The encoded protein is CASSAPGVGATQYF.

This clone was seen a single time. The chain uses TRBV19 and TRBJ2-5; D ambiguous. CDR3 size: 12 residues. Germline CDR1 and CDR2: LNHDA and SQIVND (reference sequence). The V end was cut by 0 bases, the J end by 5 bases, with 4 bases between. The CDR3 nucleotides are TGTGCCAGTAGTATAGATCTGGAGACCCAGTACTTC. This codes for CASSIDLETQYF. The entire variable domain, with the rest obtained from reference TRBV19 and TRBJ2-5, is as follows: DGGITQSPKYLFRKEGQNVTLSCEQNLNHDAMYWYRQDPGQGLRLIYYSQIVNDFQKGDIAEGYSVSREKKESFPLTVTSAQKNPTAFYLCASSIDLETQYFGPGTRLLVL.

The chain links TRBV27 to TRBJ1-1; D remains ambiguous. Trimming pared 5 bases from V and 0 bases from J, leaving 13 bases between. The CDR3 is 15 amino acids. Germline CDR1 reads MNHEY; CDR2 reads SMNVEV (reference sequence). The CDR3 bases are TGTGCCAGCAGTCCCTGGGCACAGATGAACACTGAAGCTTTCTTT. Translating it yields CASSPWAQMNTEAFF.

This chain links TRBV11-3 with TRBJ2-1; no reliable D call. CDR1 is SGHNT and CDR2 is YENEEA in the germline V gene. This CDR3 has 14 residues. V was shortened by 1 base and J by 5 bases, with 9 bases between the two germline ends. CDR3 amino acids: CASSLGRRNNEQFF. In DNA form, the CDR3 reads TGTGCCAGCAGCTTAGGCCGTAGGAACAATGAGCAGTTCTTC.

The chain is built from TRBV6-5 and TRBJ1-5; TRBD1 matches 7 bases. V lost 5 bases to trimming and J lost 4 bases; unmatched junction nucleotides: 5. Germline CDR1 reads MNHEY; CDR2 reads SVGAGI. The CDR3 length is 14 residues. For the CDR3, the DNA is TGTGCCAGCAGTCGACAGGGAGGTAATCAGCCCCAGCATTTT. Its protein product is CASSRQGGNQPQHF.

This clone was detected only a few times. In nucleotides, the CDR3 is TGTGCCTGGAGACAGGGCAATCAGCCCCAGCATTTT. Amino acids: CAWRQGNQPQHF. The chain links TRBV30 to TRBJ1-5, with TRBD1 as a possible D gene (5 bases). This CDR3 has 12 amino acids. Germline V gene data show CDR1 as GTSNPN and CDR2 as SVGIG (reference sequence). V was clipped by 3 bases and J by 2 bases, with 5 bases between them.

The rearrangement joins TRBV10-2 to TRBJ2-2, with 7 bases that match TRBD2. The CDR3 has 14 amino acids. CDR1 WSHSY and CDR2 SAAADI come from the germline V gene. V lost 5 bases, J lost 6 bases, and 6 bases stayed unmatched. The CDR3 DNA follows: TGCGCCAGCAGTTTGACTAGCTTCTCCGGGGAGCTGTTTTTT. Protein product: CASSLTSFSGELFF.

The chain uses TRBV11-3 and TRBJ2-2; D perhaps matches TRBD1 (6 bases). This CDR3 is 15 amino acids long. Looked up from germline, CDR1 is SGHNT and CDR2 is YENEEA. Trimming pared 0 bases from V and 4 bases from J, leaving 9 bases between. The CDR3 loop reads CASSLEGAATGELFF. CDR3 coding DNA: TGTGCCAGCAGCTTAGAGGGGGCGGCCACCGGGGAGCTGTTTTTT.

The gene calls are TRBV27 and TRBJ2-1; 11 bases align to TRBD2. The CDR3 runs to 15 residues. Germline V gene lookup returns CDR1 MNHEY and CDR2 SMNVEV (reference sequence). With V trimmed by 9 bases and J by 16 bases, 20 bases remained unmatched. The CDR3 bases are TGTGCCAGTAGAATTAGCGGGAGGGTCCGCCCGCAGGAATTCTTC. This sequence encodes CASRISGRVRPQEFF.

CDR3 sequence reads: CASSVMTGGLAKNIQYF. The DNA of the CDR3 is TGTGCCAGTAGTGTAATGACAGGGGGCTTGGCCAAAAACATTCAGTACTTC. V usage is TRBV19 and J usage is TRBJ2-4, with 10 nucleotides matching TRBD1. The junction had 8 bases not matched to a gene; V was cut back by 5 bases and J by 1 base. CDR3 size: 17 residues. CDR1 is LNHDA, CDR2 SQIVND, per germline (reference sequence).

The gene calls are TRBV27 and TRBJ2-2; D ambiguous. Germline V gene sequence: CDR1 MNHEY, CDR2 SMNVEV (reference sequence). The CDR3 extends over 13 amino acids. Trimming took off 3 bases at V and 3 bases at J, with 5 bases between the two ends. In DNA form, the CDR3 reads TGTGCCAGCAGTTTGACATACACCGGGGAGCTGTTTTTT. It yields the protein CASSLTYTGELFF.

The chain joins TRBV19 to TRBJ2-3, with D uncertain. This CDR3 comprises 16 residues. Trimming left V 6 bases short and J 2 bases short, with 18 bases between. CDR1 and CDR2 (germline): LNHDA, SQIVND (reference sequence). The CDR3 protein is CASSSAWVANTDTQYF. In DNA form, the CDR3 reads TGTGCCAGTAGCTCAGCCTGGGTAGCTAACACAGATACGCAGTATTTT.

The chain carries TRBV28 and TRBJ1-3; 7 bases line up with TRBD1. From germline, CDR1 is MDHEN and CDR2 SYDVKM. The CDR3 sequence is 15 residues long. V was pared by 0 bases and J by 4 bases, with 3 bases of the junction left unmatched. CDR3 DNA sequence: TGTGCCAGCAGTTTATGGGCAGGGGGAGGAAACACCATATATTTT. It encodes CASSLWAGGGNTIYF.

This clone appeared a few times. The J gene is TRBJ1-5, the V gene TRBV6-1; D is undetermined. The CDR3 runs to 14 residues. Trimming shortened V by 1 base and J by 5 bases, and 9 bases separated the two germline ends. Germline V lookup: CDR1 MNHNS, CDR2 SASEGT. CDR3 in amino acids: CASSEVNGYQPQHF. CDR3 nucleotides: TGTGCCAGCAGTGAAGTGAACGGGTATCAGCCCCAGCATTTT.

This rearrangement joins TRBV5-6 to TRBJ2-7, with D possibly being TRBD2 (5 bases). V lost 0 bases and J lost 3, with 10 bases in between. The CDR3 is 14 amino acids. Per the germline V gene, CDR1 is SGHDT and CDR2 is YYEEEE. CDR3 region: CASSLDGGIYEQYF. The DNA for the CDR3 is TGTGCCAGCAGCTTGGACGGAGGAATCTACGAGCAGTACTTC.

The chain recombines TRBV9 with TRBJ1-1; TRBD1 is a possible D gene (5 bases). Trimming cost V 0 bases and J 1 base, with 10 bases left between them. The CDR3 has 15 amino acids. The germline V gene has CDR1 SGDLS and CDR2 YYNGEE. The CDR3, as DNA: TGTGCCAGCAGCGTAGAAAGGACACCGAACACTGAAGCTTTCTTT. Its translation: CASSVERTPNTEAFF.

This rearrangement joins TRBV11-3 to TRBJ2-3; possibly TRBD2 for D (6 bases). This CDR3 has 15 amino acids. Germline-derived CDR1 and CDR2 are SGHNT and YENEEA. The V end lost 1 base, the J end lost 3 bases, and 11 bases lay between the germline ends. This CDR3 is CASSLGGGATDTQYF. The CDR3 bases are TGTGCCAGCAGCTTAGGGGGAGGAGCAACAGATACGCAGTATTTT.

V usage is TRBV30 and J usage is TRBJ2-2; D is perhaps TRBD1 (6 bases). The CDR3 runs 14 residues. The V end was cut by 5 bases, the J end by 4 bases, with 14 bases between. The germline gives CDR1 GTSNPN, CDR2 SVGIG (reference sequence). Here the CDR3 reads CAWANRVLTGELFF. DNA of the CDR3: TGTGCCTGGGCTAACAGGGTTCTCACCGGGGAGCTGTTTTTT. The complete variable domain, with remaining parts taken from reference TRBV30 and TRBJ2-2, reads SQTIHQWPATLVQPVGSPLSLECTVEGTSNPNLYWYRQAAGRGLQLLFYSVGIGQISSEVPQNLSASRPQDRQFILSSKKLLLSDSGFYLCAWANRVLTGELFFGEGSRLTVL.

V is TRBV2 and J is TRBJ1-1, with 10 bases aligning to TRBD1. Germline lookup yields CDR1 SNHLY and CDR2 FYNNEI. The junction had 11 bases not matched to a gene; V was cut back by 10 bases and J by 0 bases. The CDR3 is 16 amino acids. The CDR3 reads CATTRDRGLMNTEAFF. The CDR3, as DNA: TGTGCCACCACCCGGGACAGGGGCCTCATGAACACTGAAGCTTTCTTT. Variable domain in full (rest from reference TRBV2 and TRBJ1-1): EPEVTQTPSHQVTQMGQEVILRCVPISNHLYFYWYRQILGQKVEFLVSFYNNEISEKSEIFDDQFSVERPDGSNFTLKIRSTKLEDSAMYFCATTRDRGLMNTEAFFGQGTRLTVV.